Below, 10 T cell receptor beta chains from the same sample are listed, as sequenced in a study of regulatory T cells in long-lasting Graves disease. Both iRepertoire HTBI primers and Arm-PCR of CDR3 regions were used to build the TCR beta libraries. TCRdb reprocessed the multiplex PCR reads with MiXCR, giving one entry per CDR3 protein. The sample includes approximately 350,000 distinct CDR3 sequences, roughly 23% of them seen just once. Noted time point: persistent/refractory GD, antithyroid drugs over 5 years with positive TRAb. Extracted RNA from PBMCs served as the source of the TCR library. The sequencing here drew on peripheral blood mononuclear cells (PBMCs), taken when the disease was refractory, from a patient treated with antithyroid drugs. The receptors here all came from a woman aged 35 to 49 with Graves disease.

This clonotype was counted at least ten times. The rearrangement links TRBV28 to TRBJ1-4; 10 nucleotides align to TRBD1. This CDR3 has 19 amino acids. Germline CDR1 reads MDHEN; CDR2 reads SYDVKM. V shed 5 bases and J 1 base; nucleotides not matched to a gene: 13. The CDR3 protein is CASSTGTGVAVETNEKLFF. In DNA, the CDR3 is TGTGCCAGCAGTACAGGGACAGGGGTGGCCGTTGAAACTAATGAAAAACTGTTTTTT.

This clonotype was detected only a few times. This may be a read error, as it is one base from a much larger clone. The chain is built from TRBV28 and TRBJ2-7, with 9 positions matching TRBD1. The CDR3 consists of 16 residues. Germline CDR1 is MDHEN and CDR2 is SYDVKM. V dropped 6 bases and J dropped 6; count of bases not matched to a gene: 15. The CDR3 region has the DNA TGTGCCAGCAGCCCAGATTTGGACAGGGGTACTGGCGAGCAGTACTTC. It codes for CASSPDLDRGTGEQYF.

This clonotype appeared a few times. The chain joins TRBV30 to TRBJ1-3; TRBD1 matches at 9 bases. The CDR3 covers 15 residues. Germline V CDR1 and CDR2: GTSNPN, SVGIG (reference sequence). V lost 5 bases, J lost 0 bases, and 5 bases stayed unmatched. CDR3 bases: TGTGCCTGGGGACAGGGGTTGAGCTCTGGAAACACCATATATTTT. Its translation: CAWGQGLSSGNTIYF.

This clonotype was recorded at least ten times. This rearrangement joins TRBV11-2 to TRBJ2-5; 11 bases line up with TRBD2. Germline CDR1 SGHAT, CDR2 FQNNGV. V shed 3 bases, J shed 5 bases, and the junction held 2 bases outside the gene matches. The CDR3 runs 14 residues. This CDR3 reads CASSFLAGGETQYF. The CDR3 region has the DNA TGTGCCAGCAGCTTTCTAGCGGGAGGCGAGACCCAGTACTTC.

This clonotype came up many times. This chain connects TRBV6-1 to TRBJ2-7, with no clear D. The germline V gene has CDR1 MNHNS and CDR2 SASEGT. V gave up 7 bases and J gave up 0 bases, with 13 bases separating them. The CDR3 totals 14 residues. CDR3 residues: CASKDAGSSYEQYF. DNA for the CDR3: TGTGCCAGCAAGGACGCAGGAAGCTCCTACGAGCAGTACTTC.

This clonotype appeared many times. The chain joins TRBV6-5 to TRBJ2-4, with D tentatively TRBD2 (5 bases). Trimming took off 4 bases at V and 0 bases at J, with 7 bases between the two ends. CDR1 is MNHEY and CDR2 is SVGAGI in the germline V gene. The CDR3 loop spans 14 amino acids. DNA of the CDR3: TGTGCCAGCAGTTCGGGAATAGCCAAAAACATTCAGTACTTC. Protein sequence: CASSSGIAKNIQYF.

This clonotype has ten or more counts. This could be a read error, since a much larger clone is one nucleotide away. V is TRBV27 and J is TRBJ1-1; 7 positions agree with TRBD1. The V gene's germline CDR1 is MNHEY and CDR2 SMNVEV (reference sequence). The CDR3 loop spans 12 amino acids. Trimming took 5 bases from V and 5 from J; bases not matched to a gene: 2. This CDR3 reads CASSTRGTEAFF. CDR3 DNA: TGTGCCAGCAGTACCAGGGGGACTGAAGCTTTCTTT.

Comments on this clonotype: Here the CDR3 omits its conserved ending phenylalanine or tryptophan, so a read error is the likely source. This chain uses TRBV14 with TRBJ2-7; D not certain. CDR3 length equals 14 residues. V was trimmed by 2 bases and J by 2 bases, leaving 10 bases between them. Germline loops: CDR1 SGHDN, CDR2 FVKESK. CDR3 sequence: CASSQLDITYEQYL. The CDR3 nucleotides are TGTGCCAGCAGCCAATTAGACATCACCTACGAGCAGTACCTC.

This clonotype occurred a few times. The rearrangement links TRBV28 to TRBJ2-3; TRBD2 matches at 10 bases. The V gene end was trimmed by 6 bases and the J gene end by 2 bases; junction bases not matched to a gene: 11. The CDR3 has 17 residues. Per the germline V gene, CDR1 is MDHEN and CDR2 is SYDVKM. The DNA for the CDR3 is TGTGCCAGCAGCCTAGCGGGAGTAGAGGGGCCCACAGATACGCAGTATTTT. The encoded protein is CASSLAGVEGPTDTQYF. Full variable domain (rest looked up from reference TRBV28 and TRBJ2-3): DVKVTQSSRYLVKRTGEKVFLECVQDMDHENMFWYRQDPGLGLRLIYFSYDVKMKEKGDIPEGYSVSREKKERFSLILESASTNQTSMYLCASSLAGVEGPTDTQYFGPGTRLTVL.

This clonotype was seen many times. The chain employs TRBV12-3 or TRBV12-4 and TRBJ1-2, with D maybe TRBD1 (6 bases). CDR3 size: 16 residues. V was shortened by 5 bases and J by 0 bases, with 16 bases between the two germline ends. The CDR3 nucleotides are TGTGCCAGCAGTGTCGTGGACAGAGACGCTAACTATGGCTACACCTTC. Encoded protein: CASSVVDRDANYGYTF.